This TCR gamma chain stems from a study of γδ T cells in repeated Plasmodium falciparum infection. Overall study: Malaria-naive adults were infected with P. falciparum NF54 four times over roughly 620 days. Findings and caveats of the study: One small rural Malian village, predominantly a single ethnic group, supplied the cohort. Vdelta2-negative gammadelta repertoires appeared less diverse and less shared in Malian than Australian children.

Gammadelta T cells were flow-sorted from PBMC into Vgamma9/Vdelta2+ and Vdelta2-negative populations for bulk analysis. Germline V gene lookup returns CDR1 EGSNGY and CDR2 YDSYNSKV. V shed 3 bases, J shed 5 bases, and the junction held 13 bases outside the gene matches. The CDR3 length is 15 residues. This clone occurred many times. The antigen is not known. TCRdb processed the multiplex PCR reads again with the CATT caller. The table lists approximately 30,000 gamma-chain clones, 1.4% of them singletons, with roughly a fifth in the top ten. The chain couples TRGV2 to TRGJ1 or TRGJ2. The origin of this receptor is a pool of human donors (malaria-infected and uninfected, not separated). The specimen was gamma-delta T cells from blood. The CDR3 DNA follows: TGTGCCACCTGGGACCCTCTCGGATTGAATTATAAGAAACTCTTT. Translating gives CATWDPLGLNYKKLF.